This T cell receptor beta chain was sequenced for a study of siplizumab effects on memory and regulatory T cells (dated by TCRdb to between 2018 and 2021). Study-level background: The effect of the anti-CD2 antibody siplizumab on alloreactive T-cell subsets was examined in allogeneic mixed lymphocyte reactions constructed from human PBMCs. The study at large found these results: Unstimulated naive T cells appeared to be more diverse than memory T cells, and naive cells seemed to make a substantial contribution to the alloresponse. A naive or memory phenotype could not be assigned to roughly 75-95% of proliferating CD4+ or CD8+ clones. Among mappable alloreactive CD4+ clones, the Treg-derived fraction averaged approximately 69% with siplizumab versus about 27% in control reactions. Sequences below about 10^-5 frequency were poorly captured, so only a minor fraction of alloreactive clones could be mapped to unstimulated subsets. Siplizumab significantly reduced the cumulative frequency of alloreactive sequences traceable to unstimulated CD4+ memory T cells. Whether proliferating Tregs from siplizumab cultures actually had suppressive function was not functionally confirmed.

Sorted unstimulated T cells and proliferating T cells recovered from mixed lymphocyte reactions were subjected to TCRbeta CDR3 sequencing. Fresh whole blood from more than 8 HLA-typed healthy donors was used as the source from which PBMCs were isolated. The CDR1 and CDR2 encoded by the germline V gene (reference sequence) are SEHNR and FQNEAQ. The CDR3, from cysteine to phenylalanine, totals 16 residues. Left in the record is the CDR3 DNA by itself, 48 bases read in frame from the first base. Trimming accounts for 2 bases at V and 7 bases at J, while the number of junction bases matched to no gene is 11. Comments on this clone: Its antigen is still unknown. There are no base qualities to consult, and no much larger clone falls within one base.

The receptor library was made with the immunoSEQ multiplex PCR assay. Each sample had 10^5 or so TCR templates assayed by the deep sequencing platform. Genomic DNA extracted from sorted T cells was used for TCRbeta CDR3 sequencing. As for the original processing: The R programming language was used for the clonal analysis of the TCRbeta CDR3 data. Unstimulated samples were compared with post-reaction CFSE-low samples to define alloreactive CD4+ and CD8+ clones. Regulatory or non-regulatory origin was assigned to alloreactive CD4+ clones by matching of sequences to sorted unstimulated Treg and non-Treg repertoires. The table comes from immuneACCESS by way of TCRdb, which keeps in-frame sequences with V and J called. Part of the clones is missing from these tables; in studies checked, under half for an unresolved V gene and the rest for unknown reasons. V and J calls and clone size are those listed in that table; D and trimming were worked out from the DNA. This sample is represented by 100,000 or so clones; about 93% of them were singletons. Clones ranked in the top ten supply roughly 1% of the sample.

This chain joins TRBV7-9 to TRBJ2-7, and TRBD2 aligns with 10 junction nucleotides. This sequence originates from a human donor in good health. The sample comprised CD4+ T cells sorted from blood. DNA sequence: TGTGCCAGCAGCTTATATTTGCCTAGCGGGAGTGAAGAGCAGTACTTC. The encoded protein is CASSLYLPSGSEEQYF.